These T cell receptor beta chains were read from a single sample in a study of T cell repertoires in cytomegalovirus infection. TCRdb processed the reads anew with MiXCR; each CDR3 protein has one entry. The sample lists fewer than 950,000 distinct CDR3 sequences, 30% to 35% occurring once. These receptors' targets are unknown. Sequenced material: cultured CD8+ T cells from PBMCs, taken from culture after CMV antigen stimulation. The source of these receptors is a human donor in good health (CMV status not recorded). Some clones in this sample may be carry-over from other donors' samples. Both conserved end residues are part of each CDR3. The D gene is left open where the match is weak. Size values are once, few and many counts, or a class for expanded clones, and some rows have none.

few	-	TRBV27	TRBJ2-4	CASSLWDGKNIQYF	TGTGCCAGCAGTTTATGGGATGGCAAAAACATTCAGTACTTC
few	TRBD1	TRBV7-8	TRBJ2-2	CASRGQGKGGELFF	TGTGCCAGCAGGGGACAGGGGAAAGGCGGGGAGCTGTTTTTT
few	TRBD1	TRBV19	TRBJ1-2	CASRNLPGGFNYGYTF	TGTGCCAGTAGAAACCTTCCAGGGGGCTTCAACTATGGCTACACCTTC
few	-	TRBV5-8	TRBJ2-2	CASSLDGGELFF	TGTGCCAGCAGCTTGGATGGCGGGGAGCTGTTTTTT
-	TRBD2	TRBV19	TRBJ2-3	CASSVRTSGRTDTQYF	TGTGCCAGTAGCGTGAGGACTAGCGGACGCACAGATACGCAGTATTTT
many	-	TRBV7-6	TRBJ2-2	CASSPLGVAGELFF	TGTGCCAGCAGCCCTCTGGGTGTCGCCGGGGAGCTGTTTTTT
-	-	TRBV23-1	TRBJ2-3	CASSRKTGGNTQYF	TGCGCCAGCAGTCGAAAAACAGGCGGAAATACGCAGTATTTT
-	TRBD1	TRBV7-6	TRBJ2-1	CASSLVEGGYSYNEQFF	TGTGCCAGCAGCTTAGTGGAAGGGGGCTACTCCTACAATGAGCAGTTCTTC
-	TRBD1	TRBV7-2	TRBJ1-1	CASSSLHGTGRDEAFF	TGTGCCAGCAGCTCTCTACACGGGACAGGGAGAGATGAAGCTTTCTTT
few	TRBD1	TRBV6-1	TRBJ2-1	CASSEEGQGYYNEQFF	TGTGCCAGCAGTGAGGAGGGACAGGGATACTACAATGAGCAGTTCTTC
once	-	TRBV12-5	TRBJ2-3	CASGFTLPGHNTDTQYF	TGTGCTAGTGGTTTCACCCTTCCGGGACATAACACAGATACGCAGTATTTT
many	-	TRBV12-3/TRBV12-4	TRBJ1-2	CASSLGGLAGYTF	TGTGCCAGCAGTTTAGGCGGTTTGGCTGGCTACACCTTC
-	-	TRBV4-1	TRBJ1-1	CASSQPVHNTEAFF	TGCGCCAGCAGCCAACCGGTCCACAACACTGAAGCTTTCTTT
many	-	TRBV4-3	TRBJ1-3	CASSQVTDFPSGNTIYF	TGCGCCAGCAGCCAAGTTACGGATTTCCCCTCTGGAAACACCATATATTTT
-	-	TRBV7-6	TRBJ1-3	CASSPTGNSGNTIYF	TGTGCTAGCAGCCCAACAGGGAATTCTGGAAACACCATATATTTT
-	TRBD2	TRBV4-3	TRBJ2-3	CASSQERGLAGGPFTDTQYF	TGCGCCAGCAGCCAAGAACGAGGACTAGCGGGGGGGCCTTTTACAGATACGCAGTATTTT
many	-	TRBV4-1	TRBJ1-1	CASSQEGGFQNTEAFF	TGCGCCAGCAGCCAAGAAGGAGGGTTTCAGAACACTGAAGCTTTCTTT
once	-	TRBV27	TRBJ1-2	CASSLSRVHGYTF	TGTGCCAGCAGTTTATCCAGGGTTCATGGCTACACCTTC
-	TRBD1	TRBV7-2	TRBJ1-1	CASSSWDRRYTEAFF	TGTGCCAGCAGCTCTTGGGACAGGCGATACACTGAAGCTTTCTTT
-	-	TRBV27	TRBJ2-3	CASSLSLHPDTQYF	TGTGCCAGCAGTTTATCGCTACACCCAGATACGCAGTATTTT
few	-	TRBV12-3/TRBV12-4	TRBJ2-1	CASSPGPTNEQFF	TGTGCCAGCAGTCCGGGACCCACCAATGAGCAGTTCTTC
few	-	TRBV6-2/TRBV6-3	TRBJ1-6	CASTAWSSYNSPLHF	TGTGCCAGCACGGCGTGGAGCTCCTATAATTCACCCCTCCACTTT
many	-	TRBV7-2	TRBJ2-7	CASSLPASVGYEQYF	TGTGCCAGCAGCTTACCCGCTAGCGTCGGCTACGAGCAGTACTTC
few	TRBD2	TRBV19	TRBJ2-1	CASSIYGLAVTFSSYNEQFF	TGTGCCAGTAGTATATACGGACTAGCGGTGACATTCAGCTCCTACAATGAGCAGTTCTTC
-	-	TRBV11-2	TRBJ1-1	CASSLWDIQNTEAFF	TGTGCCAGCAGCCTCTGGGACATTCAGAACACTGAAGCTTTCTTT
-	TRBD2	TRBV27	TRBJ2-3	CASSPLTSGGAGDPDTQYF	TGTGCCAGCAGCCCGTTAACTAGCGGGGGGGCCGGTGACCCAGATACGCAGTATTTT
few	-	TRBV12-3/TRBV12-4	TRBJ1-1	CASLRVGVAEAFF	TGTGCCAGCTTAAGGGTAGGTGTGGCTGAAGCTTTCTTT
few	TRBD2	TRBV24-1	TRBJ2-1	CATGASGGGEQFF	TGTGCCACCGGAGCTAGCGGGGGGGGCGAGCAGTTCTTC
-	TRBD1	TRBV19	TRBJ1-2	CASSKSRGANYGYTF	TGTGCCAGTAGTAAGAGCAGGGGGGCTAACTATGGCTACACCTTC
-	-	TRBV25-1	TRBJ1-1	CASSPQEGGTEAFF	TGTGCCAGCAGTCCTCAGGAAGGGGGTACTGAAGCTTTCTTT
-	TRBD1	TRBV6-5	TRBJ2-1	CASSYSGTGGDEQFF	TGTGCCAGCAGTTACTCTGGGACAGGGGGTGATGAGCAGTTCTTC
-	-	TRBV4-3	TRBJ2-1	CASSQFTSPGPNHNEQFF	TGCGCCAGCAGCCAATTTACCTCCCCAGGTCCCAACCACAATGAGCAGTTCTTC
few	-	TRBV7-8	TRBJ2-1	CASSLGDASAGRFF	TGTGCCAGCAGCTTAGGGGACGCAAGCGCTGGGCGGTTCTTC
-	TRBD1	TRBV7-8	TRBJ2-7	CASSLVGTGGYEQYF	TGTGCCAGCAGCTTAGTCGGGACAGGGGGATACGAGCAGTACTTC
-	-	TRBV5-5	TRBJ2-7	CASSLHDTYEQYF	TGTGCCAGCAGCTTGCATGATACCTACGAGCAGTACTTC
-	-	TRBV7-6	TRBJ2-7	CASSTEGREQYF	TGTGCCAGCAGCACCGAGGGGCGCGAGCAGTACTTC
-	TRBD1	TRBV19	TRBJ2-3	CASSYRDRGLDTQYF	TGTGCCAGTAGTTACCGGGACAGGGGGCTGGATACGCAGTATTTT
-	-	TRBV5-5	TRBJ2-1	CASSLTGKSSYNEQFF	TGTGCCAGCAGCTTGACAGGGAAAAGCTCCTACAATGAGCAGTTCTTC
few	-	TRBV7-9	TRBJ1-5	CASSLGYDSNQPQHF	TGTGCCAGCAGCTTAGGTTACGATAGCAATCAGCCCCAGCATTTT
-	-	TRBV12-3/TRBV12-4	TRBJ2-5	CASSELRGLKETQYF	TGTGCCAGCAGTGAACTTCGGGGCTTGAAAGAGACCCAGTACTTC
few	-	TRBV4-3	TRBJ1-1	CASSQDGQDTEAFF	TGCGCCAGCAGCCAAGATGGGCAGGACACTGAAGCTTTCTTT
-	-	TRBV6-1	TRBJ2-5	CASSEEGPETQYF	TGTGCCAGCAGTGAAGAGGGTCCCGAGACCCAGTACTTC
-	TRBD2	TRBV10-3	TRBJ2-1	CAISELWLAGGQGNEQFF	TGTGCCATCAGTGAATTGTGGCTAGCGGGGGGGCAAGGCAATGAGCAGTTCTTC
-	-	TRBV14	TRBJ2-7	CASSQDRHRFSTDIEQYF	TGTGCCAGCAGCCAAGATCGCCACAGATTTTCTACCGACATAGAGCAGTACTTC
-	TRBD2	TRBV18	TRBJ2-1	CATGGVRSYNEQFF	TGTGCCACCGGGGGGGTTCGCTCCTACAATGAGCAGTTCTTC
few	TRBD1	TRBV7-3	TRBJ1-5	CASSSHRAGGWKPQHF	TGTGCCAGCAGCTCCCACCGGGCAGGGGGCTGGAAGCCCCAGCATTTT
-	TRBD1	TRBV18	TRBJ1-5	CASSVEDRGTGPNQPQHF	TGTGCCAGCTCAGTAGAGGACAGGGGGACCGGGCCCAATCAGCCCCAGCATTTT
few	-	TRBV24-1	TRBJ1-2	CATSDHRDGYTF	TGTGCCACCAGTGATCACAGGGACGGCTACACCTTC